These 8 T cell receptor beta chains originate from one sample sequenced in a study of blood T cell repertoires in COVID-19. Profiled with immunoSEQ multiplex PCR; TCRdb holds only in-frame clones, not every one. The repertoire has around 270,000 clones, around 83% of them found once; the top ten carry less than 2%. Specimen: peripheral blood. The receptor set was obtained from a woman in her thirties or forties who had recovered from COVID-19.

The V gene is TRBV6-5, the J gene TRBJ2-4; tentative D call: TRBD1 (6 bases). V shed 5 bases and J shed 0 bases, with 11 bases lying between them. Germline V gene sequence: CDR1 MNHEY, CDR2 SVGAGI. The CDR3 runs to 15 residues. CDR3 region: CASSKQGEAKNIQYF. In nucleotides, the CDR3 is TGTGCCAGCAGTAAACAGGGTGAAGCCAAAAACATTCAGTACTTC.

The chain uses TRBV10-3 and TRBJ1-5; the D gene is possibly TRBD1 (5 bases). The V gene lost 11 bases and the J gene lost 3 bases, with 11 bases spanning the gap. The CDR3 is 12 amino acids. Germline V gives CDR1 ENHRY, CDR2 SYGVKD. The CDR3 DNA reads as TGTGCCGCTTCGACAGACAATCAGCCCCAGCATTTT. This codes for CAASTDNQPQHF.

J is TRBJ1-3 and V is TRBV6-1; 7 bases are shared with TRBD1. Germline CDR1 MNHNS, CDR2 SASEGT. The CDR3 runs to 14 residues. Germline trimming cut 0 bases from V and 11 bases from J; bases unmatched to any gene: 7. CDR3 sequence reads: CASSEAGDSRPIYF. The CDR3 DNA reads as TGTGCCAGCAGTGAAGCTGGGGACAGTCGCCCCATATATTTT.

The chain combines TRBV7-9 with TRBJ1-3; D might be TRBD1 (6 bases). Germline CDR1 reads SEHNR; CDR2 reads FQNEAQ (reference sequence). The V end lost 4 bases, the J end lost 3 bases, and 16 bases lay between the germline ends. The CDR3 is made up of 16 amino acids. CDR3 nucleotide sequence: TGTGCCAGCAGCTCCCAGGGACATTTTGTTGGAAACACCATATATTTT. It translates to CASSSQGHFVGNTIYF.

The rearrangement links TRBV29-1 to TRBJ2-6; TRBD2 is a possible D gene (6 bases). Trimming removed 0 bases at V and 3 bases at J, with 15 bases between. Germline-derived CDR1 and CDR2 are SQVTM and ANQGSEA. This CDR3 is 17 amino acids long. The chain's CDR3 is CSVEDDTRRGGANVLTF. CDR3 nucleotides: TGCAGCGTTGAAGATGATACCAGGCGGGGTGGGGCCAACGTCCTGACTTTC.

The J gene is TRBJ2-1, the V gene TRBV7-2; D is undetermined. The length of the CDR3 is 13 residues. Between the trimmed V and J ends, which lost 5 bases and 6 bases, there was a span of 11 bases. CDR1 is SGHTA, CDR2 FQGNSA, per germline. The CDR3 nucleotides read TGTGCCAGCAGCCCGTACTACCCCAATGAGCAGTTCTTC. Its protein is CASSPYYPNEQFF.

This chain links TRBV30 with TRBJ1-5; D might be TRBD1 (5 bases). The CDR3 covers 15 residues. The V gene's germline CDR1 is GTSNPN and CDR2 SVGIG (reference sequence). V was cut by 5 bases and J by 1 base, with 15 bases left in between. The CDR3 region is CAWAGGGSSNQPQHF. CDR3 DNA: TGTGCCTGGGCCGGGGGGGGGAGCAGCAATCAGCCCCAGCATTTT.

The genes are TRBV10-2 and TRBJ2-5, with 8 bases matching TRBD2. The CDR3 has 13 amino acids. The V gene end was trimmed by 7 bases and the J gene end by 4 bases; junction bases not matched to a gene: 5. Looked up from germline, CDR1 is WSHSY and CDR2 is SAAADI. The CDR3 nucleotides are TGCGCCAGCACAGCGGGGGTTGGAGAGACCCAGTACTTC. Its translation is CASTAGVGETQYF.